These T cell receptor beta chains were read from a single sample in a study of cytotoxic CD8 clonotypes in ibrutinib-treated CLL. Clones were read by immunoSEQ multiplex PCR, and TCRdb kept only the in-frame ones, dropping some. The table shows 35,000 to 45,000 clones, with about 70% occurring only once. The starting material was PBMCs, obtained after 12 months of ibrutinib treatment. The receptor set was obtained from a human donor with chronic lymphocytic leukemia. Each CDR3 is given with its conserved first and last residue. The order of the fields is D gene, clone size, V gene, CDR3 length, J gene, CDR3 DNA, CDR3 protein. A D gene is named only where the DNA matches it firmly. Clone size, where shown, is once, few, many, or a class for clones that have expanded.

D: TRBD1; size: .; V: TRBV6-5; length: 13; J: TRBJ1-2; DNA: TGTGCCAGCAGGGGGACAGGCAACTATGGCTACACCTTC; CDR3: CASRGTGNYGYTF
D: .; size: .; V: TRBV9; length: 14; J: TRBJ1-3; DNA: TGTGCCAGCAGCGTAGATTTCCCCGGAAACACCATATATTTT; CDR3: CASSVDFPGNTIYF
D: .; size: few; V: TRBV29-1; length: 14; J: TRBJ1-3; DNA: TGCAGCGTTGAAAGGACGGGCTCTGGAAACACCATATATTTT; CDR3: CSVERTGSGNTIYF
D: .; size: .; V: TRBV9; length: 13; J: TRBJ2-7; DNA: TGTGCCAGCAGCGTAGTGACAGGCGAAGAGCAGTACTTC; CDR3: CASSVVTGEEQYF
D: .; size: medium-sized; V: TRBV28; length: 12; J: TRBJ1-2; DNA: TGTGCCAGCAGTTTTAAAGGGGCTGGCTACACCTTC; CDR3: CASSFKGAGYTF
D: .; size: .; V: TRBV6-1; length: 13; J: TRBJ1-1; DNA: TGTGCCAGCAGTGAACACCTCCACACTGAAGCTTTCTTT; CDR3: CASSEHLHTEAFF
D: .; size: .; V: TRBV5-6; length: 16; J: TRBJ2-2; DNA: TGTGCCAGCAGCTTGAGGGGTAGTTACGCCACCGGGGAGCTGTTTTTT; CDR3: CASSLRGSYATGELFF
D: TRBD1; size: .; V: TRBV7-2; length: 16; J: TRBJ1-4; DNA: TGTGCCAGCAGCTTCCCACCAGGGGGGCTGAATGAAAAACTGTTTTTT; CDR3: CASSFPPGGLNEKLFF
D: .; size: few; V: TRBV5-1; length: 14; J: TRBJ1-2; DNA: TGCGCCAGCCTTGGGGACACCCCTGTGGGTGGCTACACCTTC; CDR3: CASLGDTPVGGYTF
D: .; size: .; V: TRBV30; length: 15; J: TRBJ2-3; DNA: TGTGCCTGGAAGCTCGGGGGAAGCGGAAGGGATACGCAGTATTTT; CDR3: CAWKLGGSGRDTQYF
D: TRBD1; size: few; V: TRBV6-1; length: 15; J: TRBJ1-1; DNA: TGTGCCAGCAGTGAGAGACAGGGACGGAACACTGAAGCTTTCTTT; CDR3: CASSERQGRNTEAFF
D: TRBD2; size: .; V: TRBV7-9; length: 19; J: TRBJ2-1; DNA: TGTGCCAGCAGCAAGGGGGGGTTAAGCGGGAGGTTCTCCTACAATGAGCAGTTCTTC; CDR3: CASSKGGLSGRFSYNEQFF
D: TRBD1; size: .; V: TRBV30; length: 14; J: TRBJ2-3; DNA: TGTGCCTGGAGTATGGGACAGGGGACAGATACGCAGTATTTT; CDR3: CAWSMGQGTDTQYF
D: .; size: few; V: TRBV7-2; length: 14; J: TRBJ1-1; DNA: TGTGCCAGCAGCTCGAGTTGGCTGAACACTGAAGCTTTCTTT; CDR3: CASSSSWLNTEAFF
D: .; size: few; V: TRBV7-9; length: 12; J: TRBJ2-2; DNA: TGTGCCAGCAGCTTCAGCACCGGGGAGCTGTTTTTT; CDR3: CASSFSTGELFF
D: TRBD1; size: .; V: TRBV7-8; length: 15; J: TRBJ1-1; DNA: TGTGCCAGCAGCTATCAGGGGGGACTGAACACTGAAGCTTTCTTT; CDR3: CASSYQGGLNTEAFF
D: .; size: few; V: TRBV12-5; length: 14; J: TRBJ2-3; DNA: TGTGCTAGTGGAAACGGGAGTGCGCCAGATACGCAGTATTTT; CDR3: CASGNGSAPDTQYF
D: TRBD1; size: .; V: TRBV28; length: 14; J: TRBJ2-7; DNA: TGTGCCAGCAGTCTGACAGGGAGCGATGGTGAGCAGTACTTC; CDR3: CASSLTGSDGEQYF
D: .; size: .; V: TRBV28; length: 17; J: TRBJ2-3; DNA: TGTGCCAGCAGTTTATTCTTGGGGGGCGGGAGCACAGATACGCAGTATTTT; CDR3: CASSLFLGGGSTDTQYF
D: TRBD2; size: .; V: TRBV7-3; length: 13; J: TRBJ2-1; DNA: TGTGCCAGCAGTCTGGGACTAGATCATGAGCAGTTCTTC; CDR3: CASSLGLDHEQFF
D: TRBD1; size: .; V: TRBV10-3; length: 13; J: TRBJ2-7; DNA: TGTGCCACCCGGACAGGGGGGATGTACGAGCAGTACTTC; CDR3: CATRTGGMYEQYF
D: .; size: .; V: TRBV5-1; length: 14; J: TRBJ2-7; DNA: TGCGCCAGCAGCTTGGAGGCGCGGGCGAACGAGCAGTACTTC; CDR3: CASSLEARANEQYF
D: .; size: .; V: TRBV19; length: 17; J: TRBJ2-4; DNA: TGTGCCAGTAGCCCCGACCGAATGGGGGGAGCCAAAAACATTCAGTACTTC; CDR3: CASSPDRMGGAKNIQYF
D: TRBD1; size: .; V: TRBV29-1; length: 13; J: TRBJ1-1; DNA: TGCAGCGTGGGGACAGGGGGTCGAACTGAAGCTTTCTTT; CDR3: CSVGTGGRTEAFF
D: .; size: .; V: TRBV30; length: 12; J: TRBJ2-7; DNA: TGTGCCTGGAGTATTGACTCCTACGAGCAGTACTTC; CDR3: CAWSIDSYEQYF
D: .; size: .; V: TRBV10-3; length: 10; J: TRBJ2-7; DNA: TGTGCCACAGGAGAATACGAGCAGTACTTC; CDR3: CATGEYEQYF
D: TRBD1; size: few; V: TRBV11-2; length: 15; J: TRBJ2-1; DNA: TGTGCCAGCAGCAGGGAGACAGGGCTCTACAATGAGCAGTTCTTC; CDR3: CASSRETGLYNEQFF
D: .; size: .; V: TRBV19; length: 15; J: TRBJ1-4; DNA: TGTGCCAGTAGTATACCAACAAGCCTAAATGAAAAACTGTTTTTT; CDR3: CASSIPTSLNEKLFF
D: .; size: .; V: TRBV4-1; length: 14; J: TRBJ2-5; DNA: TGCGCCAGCAGCCAAGATTTCGCCGCGCGAGGCCAGTACTTC; CDR3: CASSQDFAARGQYF
D: .; size: .; V: TRBV18; length: 19; J: TRBJ1-6; DNA: TGTGCCAGCTCACCACAAGGACGGAGCTATGGCTCCTATAATTCACCCCTCCACTTT; CDR3: CASSPQGRSYGSYNSPLHF
D: .; size: .; V: TRBV28; length: 11; J: TRBJ1-1; DNA: TGTGCCAGCAGTGTTAGAAATGAAGCTTTCTTT; CDR3: CASSVRNEAFF
D: TRBD2; size: .; V: TRBV28; length: 17; J: TRBJ2-1; DNA: TGTGCCAGCAGCCGCCGACTAGCGGGAGGAACCAACAATGAGCAGTTCTTC; CDR3: CASSRRLAGGTNNEQFF
D: TRBD1; size: .; V: TRBV7-2; length: 13; J: TRBJ2-7; DNA: TGTGCCAGCAGCTTAGGACAGGGGGACGAGCAGTACTTC; CDR3: CASSLGQGDEQYF
D: .; size: .; V: TRBV19; length: 15; J: TRBJ2-6; DNA: TGTGCCAGTAGTATGAGGTTAGCTGGGGCCAACGTCCTGACTTTC; CDR3: CASSMRLAGANVLTF
D: .; size: .; V: TRBV29-1; length: 13; J: TRBJ1-2; DNA: TGCAGCGCCGATAATTTGATAAACTATGGCTACACCTTC; CDR3: CSADNLINYGYTF
D: .; size: few; V: TRBV7-9; length: 14; J: TRBJ1-1; DNA: TGTGCCAGCAGCGTCGAGGTATTGAACACTGAAGCTTTCTTT; CDR3: CASSVEVLNTEAFF
D: .; size: few; V: TRBV7-2; length: 12; J: TRBJ2-7; DNA: TGTGCCAGCAGCCAAGGACAGCACGAGCAGTACTTC; CDR3: CASSQGQHEQYF
D: .; size: .; V: TRBV14; length: 14; J: TRBJ2-7; DNA: TGTGCCAGCAGCCAAGCCCTGGGAGCACCCGAGCAGTACTTC; CDR3: CASSQALGAPEQYF
D: .; size: .; V: TRBV6-1; length: 15; J: TRBJ1-2; DNA: TGTGCCAGCAGAGAAGCAACAGGGTGGAACTATGGCTACACCTTC; CDR3: CASREATGWNYGYTF
D: TRBD2; size: .; V: TRBV11-2; length: 15; J: TRBJ2-1; DNA: TGTGCCAGCAGCTTAGGTGGAGCGGGAAACAATGAGCAGTTCTTC; CDR3: CASSLGGAGNNEQFF
D: .; size: .; V: TRBV30; length: 14; J: TRBJ1-5; DNA: TGTGCCTGGAGTGTACTGGCGGGTGATCAGCCCCAGCATTTT; CDR3: CAWSVLAGDQPQHF
D: .; size: few; V: TRBV4-2; length: 16; J: TRBJ1-4; DNA: TGTGCCAGCAGCCAAGAGCAAACGGGGGGCAATGAAAAACTGTTTTTT; CDR3: CASSQEQTGGNEKLFF
D: TRBD2; size: .; V: TRBV7-9; length: 14; J: TRBJ2-5; DNA: TGTGCCAGCAGCTCTTCTAGCGGACAAGAGACCCAGTACTTC; CDR3: CASSSSSGQETQYF
D: .; size: few; V: TRBV4-3; length: 13; J: TRBJ2-7; DNA: TGCGCCAGCAGCCAAGGACTTCAGTACGAGCAGTACTTC; CDR3: CASSQGLQYEQYF
D: TRBD1; size: .; V: TRBV10-1; length: 15; J: TRBJ2-5; DNA: TGCGCCAGCAGTGAAAGGTCAGGGGGAAAAGAGACCCAGTACTTC; CDR3: CASSERSGGKETQYF
D: TRBD2; size: .; V: TRBV29-1; length: 13; J: TRBJ2-3; DNA: TGCAGCTTTAGGACTAGCGGGACAGATACGCAGTATTTT; CDR3: CSFRTSGTDTQYF
D: .; size: .; V: TRBV7-9; length: 15; J: TRBJ1-3; DNA: TGTGCCAGCAGCTTAGCGTTGGGCTCTGGAAACACCATATATTTT; CDR3: CASSLALGSGNTIYF
D: TRBD1; size: .; V: TRBV7-2; length: 16; J: TRBJ2-3; DNA: TGTGCCAGCAGCTTAGCGAGGACAGGGGGCACAGATACGCAGTATTTT; CDR3: CASSLARTGGTDTQYF
D: .; size: .; V: TRBV18; length: 15; J: TRBJ2-7; DNA: TGTGCCAGCTCACCAGGTAATCGCAACCCCTACGAGCAGTACTTC; CDR3: CASSPGNRNPYEQYF
D: .; size: .; V: TRBV2; length: 14; J: TRBJ1-6; DNA: TGTGCCAGCAGCGACAGTTTTCCTAATTCACCCCTCCACTTT; CDR3: CASSDSFPNSPLHF